The clone carrying this T cell receptor beta chain was detected a few times. This record belongs to a study of T-cell reconstitution after alpha-beta-depleted transplantation in children. Preparation of the TCRbeta library involved a method that used unique molecular identifiers. From the PCR reads, TCRdb called clonotypes with MiXCR, one entry per CDR3 protein. The sample holds about 500,000 distinct CDR3 sequences, about 31% seen once. CDR1 and CDR2 (germline): MNHEY, SMNVEV (reference sequence). This CDR3 region has 16 residues. V lost 2 bases, J lost 3 bases, and 14 bases lay in between. Sequences were derived from PBMCs from the stem cell graft donor, sampled from the stem cell graft. The rearrangement links TRBV27 to TRBJ1-5; possible D gene TRBD1, 6 bases. The TCR was taken from a human donor who donated a stem cell graft to a child with aplastic anemia. The CDR3 DNA is TGTGCCAGCAGTTTAAGACGAGACAGGTACAATCAGCCCCAGCATTTT. Residues: CASSLRRDRYNQPQHF.